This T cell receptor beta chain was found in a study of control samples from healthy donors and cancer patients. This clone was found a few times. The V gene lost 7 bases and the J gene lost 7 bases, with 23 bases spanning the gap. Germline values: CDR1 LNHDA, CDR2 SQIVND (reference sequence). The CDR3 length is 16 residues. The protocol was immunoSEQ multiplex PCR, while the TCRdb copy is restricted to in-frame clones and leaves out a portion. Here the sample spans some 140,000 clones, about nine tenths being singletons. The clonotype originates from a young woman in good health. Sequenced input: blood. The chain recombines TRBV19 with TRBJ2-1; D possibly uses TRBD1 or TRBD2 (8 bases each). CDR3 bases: TGTGCCAGTACCCCCCAGGGGGCGGGAGGTAATAATGAGCAGTTCTTC. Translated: CASTPQGAGGNNEQFF.